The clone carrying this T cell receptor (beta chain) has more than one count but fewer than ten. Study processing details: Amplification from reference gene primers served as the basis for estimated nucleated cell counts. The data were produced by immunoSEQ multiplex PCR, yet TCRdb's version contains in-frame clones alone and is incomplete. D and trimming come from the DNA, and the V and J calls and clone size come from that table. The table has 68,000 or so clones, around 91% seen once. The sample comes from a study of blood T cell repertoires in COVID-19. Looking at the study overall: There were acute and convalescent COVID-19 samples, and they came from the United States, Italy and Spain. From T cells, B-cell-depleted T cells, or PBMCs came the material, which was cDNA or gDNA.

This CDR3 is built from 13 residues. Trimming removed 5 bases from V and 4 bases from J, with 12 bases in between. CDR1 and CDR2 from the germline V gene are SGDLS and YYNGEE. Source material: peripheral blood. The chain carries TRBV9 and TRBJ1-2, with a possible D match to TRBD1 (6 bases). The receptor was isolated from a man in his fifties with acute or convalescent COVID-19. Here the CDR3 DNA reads TGTGCCAGCAGGGAACAGGGATCCTATGGCTACACCTTC. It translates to CASREQGSYGYTF.